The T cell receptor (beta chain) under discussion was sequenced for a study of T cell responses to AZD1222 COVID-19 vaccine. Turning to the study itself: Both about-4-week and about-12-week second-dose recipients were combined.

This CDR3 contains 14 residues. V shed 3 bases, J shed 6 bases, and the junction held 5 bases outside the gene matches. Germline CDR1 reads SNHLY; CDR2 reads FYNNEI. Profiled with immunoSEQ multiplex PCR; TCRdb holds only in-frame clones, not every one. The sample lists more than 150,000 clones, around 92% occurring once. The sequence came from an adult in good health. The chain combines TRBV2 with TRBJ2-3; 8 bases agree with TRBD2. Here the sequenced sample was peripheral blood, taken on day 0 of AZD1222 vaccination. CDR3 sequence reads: CASSDFVAGDTQYF. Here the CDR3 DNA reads TGTGCCAGCAGTGACTTCGTAGCGGGGGATACGCAGTATTTT. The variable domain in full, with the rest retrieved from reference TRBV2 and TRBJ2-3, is EPEVTQTPSHQVTQMGQEVILRCVPISNHLYFYWYRQILGQKVEFLVSFYNNEISEKSEIFDDQFSVERPDGSNFTLKIRSTKLEDSAMYFCASSDFVAGDTQYFGPGTRLTVL.